The subject of this entry is one T cell receptor (beta chain). What it binds is unknown. The data originate from a study of graft-versus-host responses after intestinal transplantation. Findings and limits, study-wide: Detection of GvH clones occurred in recipient marrow, and some had their first appearance in ileum or blood. Among circulating GvH clones, peak levels were associated with early post-transplant declines in HvG clones.

Method: immunoSEQ multiplex PCR; TCRdb's copy keeps in-frame clones and lacks some. The data hold about 70,000 clones, with roughly 88% observed a single time. The V gene end was trimmed by 5 bases and the J gene end by 4 bases; junction bases not matched to a gene: 3. The germline V gene has CDR1 MNHEY and CDR2 SMNVEV (reference sequence). The CDR3 covers 13 residues. The sequence was collected from a human donor who received an intestinal transplant. V is TRBV27 and J is TRBJ1-1, with 8 bases that match TRBD1. Source: unstimulated CD8+ T cells sorted from spleen or lymph node cells, taken before intestinal transplant. CDR3 loop: CASSPGTGTEAFF. Written as DNA, the CDR3 is TGTGCCAGCAGTCCCGGGACAGGCACTGAAGCTTTCTTT.